This TCR beta chain emerged from a study of T cell clones after liver transplantation. As for the study in general: A pre-transplant mixed lymphocyte reaction with TCRbeta sequencing defined graft-donor-reactive clones followed in post-transplant blood.

Germline assignment: CDR1 MNHEY and CDR2 SVGAGI. Deletions cut 5 bases from V and 4 bases from J, with 11 bases between. CDR3 length equals 14 residues. Thawed unstimulated PBMCs were FACS-sorted by CD3, CD4 and CD8 into two populations. The assay was immunoSEQ multiplex PCR, and TCRdb's table has in-frame clones only and misses some. The sample holds tens of thousands of clones, roughly two thirds seen once. The sequence was collected from a human donor who received a liver transplant. The gene calls are TRBV6-5 and TRBJ2-2, with D possibly being TRBD1 (6 bases). The material was CD4+ T cells from blood, obtained before liver transplant. This chain's CDR3 is CASSKQGLTGELFF. The CDR3, as DNA: TGTGCCAGCAGTAAACAGGGTCTCACCGGGGAGCTGTTTTTT.